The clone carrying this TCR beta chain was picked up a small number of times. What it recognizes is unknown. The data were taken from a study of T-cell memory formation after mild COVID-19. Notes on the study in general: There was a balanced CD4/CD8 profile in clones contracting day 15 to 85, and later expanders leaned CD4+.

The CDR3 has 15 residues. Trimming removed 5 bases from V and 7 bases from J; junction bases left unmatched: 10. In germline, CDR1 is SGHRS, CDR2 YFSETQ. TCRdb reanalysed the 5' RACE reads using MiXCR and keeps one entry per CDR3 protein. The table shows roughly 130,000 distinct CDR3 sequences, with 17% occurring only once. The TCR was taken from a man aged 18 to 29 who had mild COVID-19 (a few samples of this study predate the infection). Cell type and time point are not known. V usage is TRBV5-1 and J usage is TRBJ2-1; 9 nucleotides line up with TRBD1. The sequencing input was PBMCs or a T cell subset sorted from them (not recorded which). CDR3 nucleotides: TGCGCCAGCAGTCCCAGGACAGGGGATTTAAATGAGCAGTTCTTC. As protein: CASSPRTGDLNEQFF.